Below, 11 T cell receptor beta chains from the same sample are listed, as sequenced in a study of blood T cell repertoires in COVID-19. Repertoires were generated with immunoSEQ multiplex PCR, while TCRdb's copy carries only in-frame clones and drops some. The repertoire holds 150,000 to 200,000 clones, with almost 80% as singletons. Material: peripheral blood. All receptors come from a man between 60 and 75 years old with active or convalescent COVID-19.

The rearrangement joins TRBV7-3 to TRBJ2-1; 13 bases agree with TRBD2. There are 13 residues in the CDR3. V lost 5 bases and J lost 15; bases outside the gene matches: 7. Germline lookup yields CDR1 SGHTA and CDR2 FQGTGA. The DNA of the CDR3 is TGTGCCAGCAGCCAAGGACTAGCGGGAGCCGCGTTCTTC. It codes for CASSQGLAGAAFF.

This clone was recorded a few times. The chain employs TRBV5-5 and TRBJ1-5, with D possibly TRBD1 on 6 matching bases. The V gene's germline CDR1 is SGHKS and CDR2 YYEKEE (reference sequence). Deletions cut 6 bases from V and 0 bases from J, with 16 bases between. This CDR3 has 16 amino acids. CDR3 bases: TGTGCCAGCACACCGGTTCCAGGGGTTAGCAATCAGCCCCAGCATTTT. This translates into CASTPVPGVSNQPQHF.

This clone is a singleton in its sample. The chain recombines TRBV29-1 with TRBJ2-1; a weak D match, TRBD1 (6 bases). CDR1 is SQVTM and CDR2 is ANQGSEA in the germline V gene. The CDR3 length is 13 residues. The V end lost 6 bases, the J end lost 9 bases, and 18 bases lay between the germline ends. Written as DNA, the CDR3 is TGCAGCGTGAGGGGCCAACAGGGTACTGAGCAGTTCTTC. Its protein product is CSVRGQQGTEQFF.

This chain joins TRBV7-3 and TRBJ2-7; 7 positions match TRBD1. J gave up 6 bases and V 4 bases, and 3 bases lay outside the gene matches. CDR3 size: 12 residues. CDR1 is SGHTA and CDR2 is FQGTGA in the germline V gene. CDR3 amino acids: CASSSTGSEQYF. The CDR3, as DNA: TGTGCCAGCAGCTCGACAGGGAGCGAGCAGTACTTC.

The chain links TRBV5-8 to TRBJ2-3; 7 positions match TRBD1. CDR3 length: 16 residues. Germline trimming cut 0 bases from V and 2 bases from J; bases unmatched to any gene: 6. The germline CDR1 and CDR2 sequences are SGHTS and YDEGEE. CDR3 in amino acids: CASSLGDSLFTDTQYF. The CDR3 region has the DNA TGTGCCAGCAGCTTGGGGGACAGTCTCTTCACAGATACGCAGTATTTT.

This clone was found once. The chain couples TRBV19 to TRBJ2-1; TRBD2 agrees at 7 bases. In germline, CDR1 is LNHDA, CDR2 SQIVND (reference sequence). The CDR3 has 15 amino acids. J lost 5 bases, V lost 3 bases, and 7 bases had no gene match. The CDR3 region is CASSIPSGSNNEQFF. CDR3 nucleotide sequence: TGTGCCAGTAGTATTCCTAGCGGATCGAACAATGAGCAGTTCTTC.

This chain uses TRBV6-5 with TRBJ1-2, with a tentative D call TRBD1 (5 bases). The V end lost 7 bases, the J end lost 1 base, and 10 bases lay between the germline ends. CDR1 is MNHEY and CDR2 is SVGAGI in the germline V gene. The CDR3 runs 13 residues. DNA for the CDR3: TGTGCCAGCACCCCGACAGTTAACTATGGCTACACCTTC. Translation gives CASTPTVNYGYTF.

The rearrangement uses TRBV28 and TRBJ2-1; 7 bases are a match to TRBD2. From germline, CDR1 is MDHEN and CDR2 SYDVKM. CDR3 length: 14 residues. V was pared by 2 bases and J by 9 bases, with 7 bases of the junction left unmatched. The CDR3 region is CASSLPPGRVEQFF. CDR3 DNA sequence: TGTGCCAGCAGTTTACCCCCGGGGAGGGTTGAGCAGTTCTTC.

The J gene is TRBJ2-7, the V gene TRBV6-5; D is possibly TRBD2 (5 bases). This CDR3 is built from 15 residues. Germline loops: CDR1 MNHEY, CDR2 SVGAGI. V was clipped by 5 bases and J by 7 bases, with 21 bases between them. The CDR3 reads CASSRVQWSPGEQYF. CDR3 nucleotides: TGTGCCAGCAGTCGGGTACAATGGTCACCGGGGGAGCAGTACTTC.

The J gene is TRBJ1-6, the V gene TRBV27; D remains ambiguous. CDR1 and CDR2 (germline): MNHEY, SMNVEV (reference sequence). V was clipped by 2 bases and J by 6 bases, with 14 bases between them. The CDR3 loop spans 16 amino acids. This chain's CDR3 is CASSLGLGEGNSPLHF. The CDR3 bases are TGTGCCAGCAGTTTAGGTTTGGGAGAGGGTAATTCACCCCTCCACTTT.

J is TRBJ2-5 and V is TRBV6-5, with 9 bases aligning to TRBD1. The CDR3 runs to 15 residues. J lost 5 bases, V lost 2 bases, and 6 bases had no gene match. Per the germline V gene, CDR1 is MNHEY and CDR2 is SVGAGI. CDR3 in DNA: TGTGCCAGCAGTTACGCGGGACAGGGCTCGGAGACCCAGTACTTC. It is translated as CASSYAGQGSETQYF.